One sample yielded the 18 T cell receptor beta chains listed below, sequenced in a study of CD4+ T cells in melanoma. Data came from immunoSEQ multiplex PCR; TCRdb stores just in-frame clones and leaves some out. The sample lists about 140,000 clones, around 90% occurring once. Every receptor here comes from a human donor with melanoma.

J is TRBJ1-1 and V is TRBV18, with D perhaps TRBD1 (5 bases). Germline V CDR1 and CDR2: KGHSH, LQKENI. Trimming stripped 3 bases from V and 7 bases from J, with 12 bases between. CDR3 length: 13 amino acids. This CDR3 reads CASSPTREGEAFF. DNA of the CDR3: TGTGCCAGCTCACCTACCAGGGAGGGTGAAGCTTTCTTT.

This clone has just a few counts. The DNA for the CDR3 is TGTGCCTGGAGTGCACTCCCCGGACAGGGTGCCTACGAGCAGTACTTC. This gives the protein CAWSALPGQGAYEQYF. The rearrangement uses TRBV30 and TRBJ2-7; 8 bases are shared with TRBD1. Germline CDR1 reads GTSNPN; CDR2 reads SVGIG (reference sequence). The CDR3 consists of 16 residues. V lost 1 base, J lost 2 bases, and 10 bases stayed unmatched.

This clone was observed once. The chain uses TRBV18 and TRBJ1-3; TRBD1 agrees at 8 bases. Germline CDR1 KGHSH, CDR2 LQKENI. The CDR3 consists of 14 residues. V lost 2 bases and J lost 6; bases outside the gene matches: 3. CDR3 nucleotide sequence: TGTGCCAGCTCACCAGGGACAGGCCAAAACACCATATATTTT. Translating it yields CASSPGTGQNTIYF. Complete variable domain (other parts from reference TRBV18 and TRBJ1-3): NAGVMQNPRHLVRRRGQEARLRCSPMKGHSHVYWYRQLPEEGLKFMVYLQKENIIDESGMPKERFSAEFPKEGPSILRIQQVVRGDSAAYFCASSPGTGQNTIYFGEGSWLTVV.

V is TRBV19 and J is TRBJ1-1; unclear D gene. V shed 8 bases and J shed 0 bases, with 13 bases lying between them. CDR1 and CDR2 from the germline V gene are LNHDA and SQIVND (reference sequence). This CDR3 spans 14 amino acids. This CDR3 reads CASRNWALNTEAFF. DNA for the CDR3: TGTGCCAGTCGAAATTGGGCCCTGAACACTGAAGCTTTCTTT.

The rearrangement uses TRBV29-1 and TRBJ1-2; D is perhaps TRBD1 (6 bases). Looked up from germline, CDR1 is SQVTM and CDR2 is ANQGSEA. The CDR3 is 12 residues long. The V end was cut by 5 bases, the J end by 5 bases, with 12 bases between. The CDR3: CSVRQDPYGYTF. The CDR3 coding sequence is TGCAGCGTTAGACAGGATCCATATGGCTACACCTTC.

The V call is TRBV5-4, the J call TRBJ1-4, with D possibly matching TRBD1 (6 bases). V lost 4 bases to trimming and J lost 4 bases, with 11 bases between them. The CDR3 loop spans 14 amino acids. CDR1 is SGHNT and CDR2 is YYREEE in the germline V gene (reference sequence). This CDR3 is CASSVQGLNEKLFF. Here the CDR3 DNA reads TGTGCCAGCAGCGTACAGGGACTTAATGAAAAACTGTTTTTT.

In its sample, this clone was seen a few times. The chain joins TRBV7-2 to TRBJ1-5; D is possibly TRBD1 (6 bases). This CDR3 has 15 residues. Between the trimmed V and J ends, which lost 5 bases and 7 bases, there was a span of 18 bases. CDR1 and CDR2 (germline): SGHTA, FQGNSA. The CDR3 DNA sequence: TGTGCCAGCAGCCCAAAAAGTGGGGGCGGCCAGCCCCAGCATTTT. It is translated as CASSPKSGGGQPQHF.

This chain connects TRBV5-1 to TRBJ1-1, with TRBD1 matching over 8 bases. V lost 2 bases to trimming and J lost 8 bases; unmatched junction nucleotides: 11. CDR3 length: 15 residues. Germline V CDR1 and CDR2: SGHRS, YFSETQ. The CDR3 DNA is TGCGCCAGCAGCTTAGGAACCGGGACAGGTCACGAAGCTTTCTTT. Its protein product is CASSLGTGTGHEAFF.

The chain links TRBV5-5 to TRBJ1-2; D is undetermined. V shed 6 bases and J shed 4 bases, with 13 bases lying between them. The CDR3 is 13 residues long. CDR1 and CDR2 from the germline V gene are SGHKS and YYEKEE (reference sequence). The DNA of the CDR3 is TGTGCCAGCACCTTAGCGACGGCCTATGGCTACACCTTC. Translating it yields CASTLATAYGYTF.

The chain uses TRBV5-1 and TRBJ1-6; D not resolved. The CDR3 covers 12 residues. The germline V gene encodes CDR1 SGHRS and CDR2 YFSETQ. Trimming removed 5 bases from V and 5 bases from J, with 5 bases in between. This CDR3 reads CASREDNSPLHF. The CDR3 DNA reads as TGCGCCAGCAGGGAGGATAATTCACCCCTCCACTTT.

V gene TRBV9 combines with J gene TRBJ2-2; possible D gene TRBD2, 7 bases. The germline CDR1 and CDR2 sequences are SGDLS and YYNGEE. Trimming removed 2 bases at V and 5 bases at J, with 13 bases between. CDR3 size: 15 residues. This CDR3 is CASSVGGGGTGELFF. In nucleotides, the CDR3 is TGTGCCAGCAGCGTGGGCGGGGGCGGGACCGGGGAGCTGTTTTTT.

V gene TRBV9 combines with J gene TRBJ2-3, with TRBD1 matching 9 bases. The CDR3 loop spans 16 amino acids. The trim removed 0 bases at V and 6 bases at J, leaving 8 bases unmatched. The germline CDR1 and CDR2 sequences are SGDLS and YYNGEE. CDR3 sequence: CASSVEAQGAGDTQYF. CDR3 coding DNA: TGTGCCAGCAGCGTAGAAGCACAGGGGGCCGGGGATACGCAGTATTTT.

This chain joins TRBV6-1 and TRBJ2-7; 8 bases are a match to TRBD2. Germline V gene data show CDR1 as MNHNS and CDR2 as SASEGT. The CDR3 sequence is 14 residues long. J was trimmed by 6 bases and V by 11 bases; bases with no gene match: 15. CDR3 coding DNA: TGTGCCGGGCGAATCGGGGGGGCCGGCGGCGAGCAGTACTTC. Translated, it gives CAGRIGGAGGEQYF.

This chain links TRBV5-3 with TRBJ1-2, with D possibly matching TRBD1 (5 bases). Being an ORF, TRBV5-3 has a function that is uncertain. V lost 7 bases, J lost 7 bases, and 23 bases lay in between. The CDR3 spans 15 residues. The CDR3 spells CARWRALGRGGGYTF. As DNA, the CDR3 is TGTGCCAGATGGAGGGCCCTGGGGAGGGGTGGTGGCTACACCTTC.

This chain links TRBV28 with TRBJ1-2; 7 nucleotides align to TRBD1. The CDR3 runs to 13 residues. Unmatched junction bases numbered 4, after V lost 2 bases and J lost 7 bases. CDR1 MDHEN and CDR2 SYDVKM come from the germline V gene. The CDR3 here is CASSLPHRGGYTF. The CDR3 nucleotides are TGTGCCAGCAGTTTACCTCACAGGGGTGGCTACACCTTC.

The CDR3 spells CASSPAQNTEAFF. CDR3 coding DNA: TGTGCCAGCTCACCAGCGCAGAACACTGAAGCTTTCTTT. The genes are TRBV18 and TRBJ1-1; D ambiguous. This CDR3 spans 13 amino acids. Between the trimmed V and J ends, which lost 2 bases and 1 base, there was a span of 5 bases. Germline CDR1 is KGHSH and CDR2 is LQKENI.

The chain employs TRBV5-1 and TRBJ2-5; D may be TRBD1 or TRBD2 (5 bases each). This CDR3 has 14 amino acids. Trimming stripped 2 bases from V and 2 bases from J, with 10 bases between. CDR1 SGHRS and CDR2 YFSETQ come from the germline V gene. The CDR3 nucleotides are TGCGCCAGCAGCTTCGGGACCGGGCAAGAGACCCAGTACTTC. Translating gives CASSFGTGQETQYF. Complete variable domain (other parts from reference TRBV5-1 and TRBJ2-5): KAGVTQTPRYLIKTRGQQVTLSCSPISGHRSVSWYQQTPGQGLQFLFEYFSETQRNKGNFPGRFSGRQFSNSRSEMNVSTLELGDSALYLCASSFGTGQETQYFGPGTRLLVL.

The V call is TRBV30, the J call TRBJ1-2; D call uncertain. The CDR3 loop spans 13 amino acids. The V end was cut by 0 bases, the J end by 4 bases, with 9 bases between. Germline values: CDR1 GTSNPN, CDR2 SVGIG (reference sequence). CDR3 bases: TGTGCCTGGAGTGTAGTGGAGACCTATGGCTACACCTTC. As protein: CAWSVVETYGYTF.